Detailed here is one T cell receptor beta chain. Its target is unknown. The record originates from a study of cytomegalovirus exposure and HLA in healthy donors. Study-level points and caveats: Researchers reported in a later analysis that common viral pathogens appeared linked to several top clusters.

The PCR employed 60 Vbeta primers together with 13 Jbeta primers. Method: immunoSEQ multiplex PCR; TCRdb's copy keeps in-frame clones and lacks some. Of about 140,000 clones in the sample, roughly 78% were seen once. Germline CDR1 and CDR2: MDHEN and SYDVKM. CDR3 length equals 12 residues. V was cut by 8 bases and J by 6 bases, with 11 bases left in between. The sample taken for sequencing was PBMCs. This receptor was taken from a man aged 40-55 years in good health and CMV-seropositive. The genes are TRBV28 and TRBJ2-1; D call uncertain. CDR3 amino acids: CASAGSPNEQFF. The DNA of the CDR3 is TGTGCCAGCGCAGGCAGTCCCAATGAGCAGTTCTTC.